This passage covers 30 T cell receptor beta chains from one sample sequenced in a study of cytomegalovirus exposure and HLA in healthy donors. PCR employed 60 Vbeta and 13 Jbeta primers. The method was immunoSEQ multiplex PCR; TCRdb's version includes in-frame clones alone and lacks a portion of them. The profile covers about 130,000 clones, with approximately 61% appearing a single time and more than 1.5% taken by the ten largest. The sequencing sample was made of PBMCs. The source of these receptors is a human donor in good health.

This chain uses TRBV6-1 with TRBJ2-3; 11 positions match TRBD2. CDR3 length: 14 residues. The trim removed 4 bases at V and 5 bases at J, leaving 2 bases unmatched. CDR1 MNHNS and CDR2 SASEGT come from the germline V gene. The CDR3 DNA is TGTGCCAGCAGTGCGACTAGCGGGATAGATACGCAGTATTTT. Translated, it gives CASSATSGIDTQYF.

The genes are TRBV19 and TRBJ1-1, with D unresolved. V was pared by 0 bases and J by 0 bases, with 14 bases between. The germline gives CDR1 LNHDA, CDR2 SQIVND (reference sequence). The CDR3 extends over 17 amino acids. CDR3 bases: TGTGCCAGTAGTATAGAGGCAACCAGGTTCATGAACACTGAAGCTTTCTTT. The encoded protein is CASSIEATRFMNTEAFF.

The V gene is TRBV11-3, the J gene TRBJ1-4; D is undetermined. Germline V gives CDR1 SGHNT, CDR2 YENEEA. V lost 4 bases and J lost 2, with 11 bases in between. The CDR3 extends over 15 amino acids. This CDR3 reads CASSYPSGTNEKLFF. In nucleotides, the CDR3 is TGTGCCAGCAGCTACCCATCGGGGACTAATGAAAAACTGTTTTTT.

The chain combines TRBV28 with TRBJ2-7; 8 nucleotides match TRBD1. This CDR3 is built from 15 residues. J gave up 4 bases and V 6 bases, and 11 bases lay outside the gene matches. The germline V gene has CDR1 MDHEN and CDR2 SYDVKM. The CDR3 DNA follows: TGTGCCAGCAGCATAAGACAGGGGTGGAATTACGAGCAGTACTTC. Encoded protein: CASSIRQGWNYEQYF.

This clone was seen more than once but under ten times. The chain joins TRBV6-1 to TRBJ2-2; 8 nucleotides match TRBD1. The CDR3 sequence is 14 residues long. Germline lookup yields CDR1 MNHNS and CDR2 SASEGT. Trimming cost V 6 bases and J 7 bases; bases outside gene matches: 7. CDR3 coding DNA: TGTGCCAGCAGAAGACAGGGGTCGGTCGGGGAGCTGTTTTTT. Protein: CASRRQGSVGELFF.

This clone showed up just a few times. The V call is TRBV6-6, the J call TRBJ1-1; 11 bases match TRBD1. The CDR3 extends over 13 amino acids. Per germline, CDR1 MNHNY and CDR2 SVGAGI (reference sequence). After removal of 6 bases from V and 5 bases from J, the junction contained 2 bases not matched to a gene. The CDR3 loop reads CASSRDRGTEAFF. The DNA for the CDR3 is TGTGCCAGCAGCCGGGACAGGGGGACTGAAGCTTTCTTT.

The table lists this clone with a count of one. This chain joins TRBV7-2 and TRBJ1-3; 10 bases map to TRBD1. CDR1 is SGHTA and CDR2 is FQGNSA in the germline V gene. The CDR3 covers 16 residues. J gave up 1 base and V 2 bases, and 2 bases lay outside the gene matches. CDR3 sequence (DNA): TGTGCCAGCAGCTTAAGACAGGGGGCGTCTGGAAACACCATATATTTT. Protein sequence: CASSLRQGASGNTIYF.

The chain recombines TRBV27 with TRBJ1-2; 11 bases match TRBD1. From germline, CDR1 is MNHEY and CDR2 SMNVEV (reference sequence). The CDR3 contains 16 residues. V shed 4 bases, J shed 7 bases, and the junction held 11 bases outside the gene matches. CDR3 amino acids: CASSWSPGTGGSGYTF. The DNA for the CDR3 is TGTGCCAGCAGTTGGTCGCCCGGGACAGGGGGATCTGGCTACACCTTC.

This sequence joins TRBV5-4 and TRBJ1-1; 10 positions agree with TRBD1. The CDR3 spans 17 residues. Germline V gene lookup returns CDR1 SGHNT and CDR2 YYREEE (reference sequence). V shed 2 bases, J shed 7 bases, and the junction held 14 bases outside the gene matches. The CDR3 nucleotides read TGTGCCAGCAGCTTAATCGGGACAGGGGACCGAGGGGTTGAAGCTTTCTTT. Amino acid sequence: CASSLIGTGDRGVEAFF.

The rearrangement links TRBV13 to TRBJ2-2; 8 bases map to TRBD2. Trimming removed 5 bases from V and 7 bases from J; junction bases left unmatched: 24. CDR1 and CDR2 from the germline V gene are PRHDT and FYEKMQ (reference sequence). This CDR3 has 20 residues. This chain's CDR3 is CASSPPPLAGTSGGIGELFF. The CDR3 DNA reads as TGTGCCAGCAGCCCACCTCCGTTGGCAGGCACATCGGGGGGGATCGGGGAGCTGTTTTTT.

The rearrangement uses TRBV28 and TRBJ1-1; D gene uncertain. The germline V gene has CDR1 MDHEN and CDR2 SYDVKM. Deletions cut 5 bases from V and 11 bases from J, with 18 bases between. The CDR3 covers 13 residues. The chain's CDR3 is CASSPALVGSAFF. The CDR3 coding sequence is TGTGCCAGCAGTCCCGCCCTAGTTGGGTCGGCTTTCTTT.

This clone was seen a few times. This chain uses TRBV5-1 with TRBJ2-7; a weak D match, TRBD1 (5 bases). Trimming cost V 3 bases and J 2 bases, with 21 bases left between them. Germline V gene lookup returns CDR1 SGHRS and CDR2 YFSETQ. The CDR3 contains 17 residues. This CDR3 reads CASSSGRQTSKPYEQYF. The DNA of the CDR3 is TGCGCCAGCAGCTCTGGTCGACAGACCTCGAAACCCTACGAGCAGTACTTC.

The chain recombines TRBV2 with TRBJ1-5, with 9 bases lining up with TRBD1. Germline V CDR1 and CDR2: SNHLY, FYNNEI. V dropped 5 bases and J dropped 6; count of bases not matched to a gene: 11. The CDR3 loop spans 16 amino acids. The CDR3 protein is CASSLEGQGGGQPQHF. For the CDR3, the DNA is TGTGCCAGCAGTCTAGAGGGACAGGGCGGGGGTCAGCCCCAGCATTTT.

The chain is built from TRBV19 and TRBJ1-2; 9 positions match TRBD1. The CDR3 is 16 residues long. Germline CDR1 LNHDA, CDR2 SQIVND (reference sequence). Trimming cost V 6 bases and J 1 base; bases outside gene matches: 9. CDR3 residues: CASSLTGTGFNYGYTF. The CDR3 DNA reads as TGTGCCAGTAGCTTGACCGGGACAGGGTTTAACTATGGCTACACCTTC.

V gene TRBV7-3 combines with J gene TRBJ2-5, with D possibly matching TRBD2 (5 bases). Trimming took off 5 bases at V and 5 bases at J, with 12 bases between the two ends. This CDR3 region has 13 residues. The germline V gene encodes CDR1 SGHTA and CDR2 FQGTGA. The CDR3 is CASSQGWRETQYF. DNA for the CDR3: TGTGCCAGCAGCCAAGGTTGGAGGGAGACCCAGTACTTC.

The chain carries TRBV7-2 and TRBJ2-1, with a possible D match to TRBD1 (6 bases). This CDR3 has 13 amino acids. From germline, CDR1 is SGHTA and CDR2 FQGNSA. The ends were cut back, 2 bases at V and 8 bases at J, with 10 bases in the middle. The CDR3 nucleotides read TGTGCCAGCAGCTTAACAGGGTACGATGAGCAGTTCTTC. It translates to CASSLTGYDEQFF.

This clone was seen more than once but under ten times. The chain links TRBV15 to TRBJ2-5; 7 bases are a match to TRBD1. The end of the DNA fits TRBJ2-7 better, so the J call may be wrong. This CDR3 is built from 15 residues. Per the germline V gene, CDR1 is LNHNV and CDR2 is YYDKDF (reference sequence). CDR3 DNA sequence: TGTGCCACCAGCAGAGATCCGGCAGGGGGATACGAGCAGTACTTC. Its translation: CATSRDPAGGYEQYF.

The V call is TRBV29-1, the J call TRBJ2-1; D might be TRBD2 (8 bases). Germline V gene sequence: CDR1 SQVTM, CDR2 ANQGSEA. Trimming took off 4 bases at V and 7 bases at J, with 29 bases between the two ends. This CDR3 contains 18 residues. CDR3 sequence (DNA): TGCAGCGTTGTGGGTGGGACAGCACCGGGACTAGACTGGAATGAGCAGTTCTTC. Its translation is CSVVGGTAPGLDWNEQFF.

This chain connects TRBV5-4 to TRBJ2-2; TRBD2 agrees at 14 bases. Trimming at V came to 4 bases and at J to 8 bases, leaving 7 bases not matched to a gene. The CDR3 is 16 amino acids. The germline V gene has CDR1 SGHNT and CDR2 YYREEE (reference sequence). DNA of the CDR3: TGTGCCAGCAGCACCGGGACTAGCGGGAGAGTTGGGGAGCTGTTTTTT. It specifies CASSTGTSGRVGELFF.

The chain recombines TRBV11-3 with TRBJ1-1; 8 bases are shared with TRBD1. Losses at the gene ends were 4 bases for V and 3 bases for J; bases not matched to a gene: 13. Germline V CDR1 and CDR2: SGHNT, YENEEA. The length of the CDR3 is 17 residues. This chain's CDR3 is CASSSPRTGRGDTEAFF. The DNA for the CDR3 is TGTGCCAGCAGCTCCCCTCGGACAGGGAGGGGGGACACTGAAGCTTTCTTT.

This sequence joins TRBV9 and TRBJ2-3, with D unclear. In germline, CDR1 is SGDLS, CDR2 YYNGEE. V lost 1 base and J 0 bases, leaving 12 bases between the germline ends. The CDR3 runs 16 residues. The CDR3 coding sequence is TGTGCCAGCAGCGTATTCAGCGCAGCTAGCACAGATACGCAGTATTTT. Amino acids: CASSVFSAASTDTQYF.

This rearrangement joins TRBV11-3 to TRBJ2-5; 9 bases line up with TRBD2. Germline V lookup: CDR1 SGHNT, CDR2 YENEEA. J was trimmed by 5 bases and V by 8 bases; bases with no gene match: 12. CDR3 length: 15 residues. The CDR3 DNA reads TGTGCCAGCGGGAAACTAGCGGGTCGGAGGGAGACCCAGTACTTC. It is translated as CASGKLAGRRETQYF.

The rearrangement joins TRBV9 to TRBJ2-7; 10 bases map to TRBD1. This CDR3 has 16 residues. The J segment lost 3 bases and the V segment lost 4 bases, leaving 10 bases of the junction unmatched. Per germline, CDR1 SGDLS and CDR2 YYNGEE. The CDR3 reads CASSPSGDRGFYEQYF. CDR3 sequence (DNA): TGTGCCAGCAGCCCGAGCGGGGACAGGGGCTTCTACGAGCAGTACTTC.

The V call is TRBV28, the J call TRBJ2-1, with a weak D call TRBD1 (6 bases). Germline values: CDR1 MDHEN, CDR2 SYDVKM. The germline V and J ends were trimmed by 5 bases and 4 bases, with 9 bases remaining between them. This CDR3 has 13 residues. In DNA form, the CDR3 reads TGTGCCAGCAGTGCAGGGGAGTACAATGAGCAGTTCTTC. Its protein product is CASSAGEYNEQFF.

This chain connects TRBV7-2 to TRBJ1-4; unclear D gene. Deletions cut 4 bases from V and 4 bases from J, with 13 bases between. Germline-derived CDR1 and CDR2 are SGHTA and FQGNSA. CDR3 length: 15 amino acids. DNA of the CDR3: TGTGCCAGCAGCTATGCGGGCGGAGTTAATGAAAAACTGTTTTTT. It translates to CASSYAGGVNEKLFF. The full variable domain, rest sourced from reference TRBV7-2 and TRBJ1-4, is GAGVSQSPSNKVTEKGKDVELRCDPISGHTALYWYRQSLGQGLEFLIYFQGNSAPDKSGLPSDRFSAERTGGSVSTLTIQRTQQEDSAVYLCASSYAGGVNEKLFFGSGTQLSVL.

This chain connects TRBV25-1 to TRBJ2-7; 8 positions match TRBD1. Germline CDR1 reads MGHDK; CDR2 reads SYGVNS. The CDR3 contains 14 residues. Trimming took 10 bases from V and 9 from J; bases not matched to a gene: 17. For the CDR3, the DNA is TGTGCCACCTCCCCAGGGGGCCCATCTACGGGGCAGTACTTC. It codes for CATSPGGPSTGQYF.

This clone was detected only a few times. V usage is TRBV27 and J usage is TRBJ2-7; TRBD1 agrees at 8 bases. Germline V CDR1 and CDR2: MNHEY, SMNVEV (reference sequence). The junction had 3 bases not matched to a gene; V was cut back by 5 bases and J by 3 bases. The length of the CDR3 is 13 residues. CDR3 in DNA: TGTGCCAGCAGTCCAGGGACAGGCTACGAGCAGTACTTC. Translation: CASSPGTGYEQYF.

This clone has only a few counts. The rearrangement links TRBV28 to TRBJ1-5; possibly TRBD1 for D (5 bases). Trimming shortened V by 3 bases and J by 2 bases, and 20 bases separated the two germline ends. CDR1 is MDHEN, CDR2 SYDVKM, per germline. The CDR3 runs to 18 residues. The CDR3 sequence is CASSFGVQGPKGNQPQHF. In DNA form, the CDR3 reads TGTGCCAGCAGTTTCGGCGTCCAGGGCCCAAAGGGCAATCAGCCCCAGCATTTT.

The genes are TRBV7-9 and TRBJ1-1; 10 positions agree with TRBD1. Germline lookup yields CDR1 SEHNR and CDR2 FQNEAQ (reference sequence). V gave up 1 base and J gave up 2 bases; unmatched junction bases: 7. This CDR3 has 17 residues. Here the CDR3 reads CASSLGGTGARNTEAFF. CDR3 bases: TGTGCCAGCAGCTTAGGGGGGACAGGGGCGAGAAACACTGAAGCTTTCTTT. The whole variable domain, filled in from reference TRBV7-9 and TRBJ1-1, reads DTGVSQNPRHKITKRGQNVTFRCDPISEHNRLYWYRQTLGQGPEFLTYFQNEAQLEKSRLLSDRFSAERPKGSFSTLEIQRTEQGDSAMYLCASSLGGTGARNTEAFFGQGTRLTVV.

This sequence joins TRBV7-9 and TRBJ2-1; the D gene is possibly TRBD2 (5 bases). Germline assignment: CDR1 SEHNR and CDR2 FQNEAQ (reference sequence). CDR3 length: 14 residues. Deletions cut 3 bases from V and 8 bases from J, with 14 bases between. DNA for the CDR3: TGTGCCAGCAGCTTGCGGACTGTGGGCGATGAGCAGTTCTTC. Translating it yields CASSLRTVGDEQFF.